One T cell receptor beta chain is described in this entry. Antigen: not known. The data were obtained in a study of graft-versus-host responses after intestinal transplantation. Study at large: Each transplant was multivisceral, liver-intestinal, or isolated intestinal. Uniformly, recipients were administered anti-thymocyte globulin induction with subsequent tacrolimus and steroids for approximately three years. Whole-study findings and limits: Clonal ratios of graft-versus-host to host-versus-graft in allografts were high for patients exhibiting graft-donor T cell macrochimerism. GvH clones appeared in recipient marrow, some first in ileum or blood.

The CDR3 has 14 residues. The ends were cut back, 2 bases at V and 3 bases at J, with 8 bases in the middle. The germline V gene encodes CDR1 MDHEN and CDR2 SYDVKM. The assay was immunoSEQ multiplex PCR, and TCRdb's table has in-frame clones only and misses some. This sample has about 80,000 clones; over 80% occur once, and the top ten carry 0.55% to 0.8%. The genes are TRBV28 and TRBJ1-5; D possibly corresponds to TRBD1 (5 bases). This clonotype was sampled from a human patient who received an intestinal transplant, so some T cells may come from the graft donor. Sequencing used PBMCs, obtained 98 days after intestinal transplantation. CDR3 in amino acids: CASSLGGINQPQHF. As DNA, the CDR3 is TGTGCCAGCAGTTTAGGGGGAATCAATCAGCCCCAGCATTTT.